This T cell receptor beta chain was sequenced for a study of quantifying T cell responses using KT2 cells. At the level of the study: Reverse transcription used primers in the TCR alpha and beta constant regions. The second PCR ran as a qPCR until a predetermined fluorescence threshold was reached. Study-wide results and limits: KT2 sequence counts showed saturation when very many KT2 cells were spiked in.

This CDR3 is built from 15 residues. Germline values: CDR1 SSHAT, CDR2 FNYEAQ (reference sequence). Different KT2-to-PBMC ratios were created with a constant PBMC count. In its sample, this clonotype was seen many times. Its antigen is unknown. A junction boundary mismatches the germline segment, possibly from a read error. An oligo carrying a UMI was ligated to the cDNA 3' end. An equimolar mix of RC1.1 and RC1.2 primed the beta chain across TRBC1 and TRBC2. From the second PCR onward, TCR alpha and beta chains were processed separately. MiXCR was run by TCRdb on the UMI-ligation and nested PCR reads, yielding one entry per CDR3 protein. The data hold approximately 57,000 distinct CDR3 sequences, with 12% observed a single time.

The specimen sequenced was PBMCs spiked with cells of the T cell clone KT2. The origin of this receptor is a human donor. This chain uses TRBV7-7 with TRBJ2-1; 8 bases match TRBD2. Here the CDR3 reads CASSPSGRTYNEQFF. The CDR3 DNA follows: TGTGCTAGCAGTCCCAGCGGGAGAACCTACAATGAGCAGTTCTTC.